Below are 21 T cell receptor beta chains sequenced from a single sample in a study of shared clonotypes between healthy human individuals. Data came from immunoSEQ multiplex PCR; TCRdb stores just in-frame clones and leaves some out. Of approximately 250,000 clones in the sample, over 50% are singletons; the top ten hold around 10%. Input material: memory CD4+ T cells sorted from blood. Regarding subset: CD45RA-negative fraction. Receptors originate from a man aged 25 to 45 in good health.

This chain links TRBV18 with TRBJ2-5, with a possible D match to TRBD2 (5 bases). Trimming removed 3 bases from V and 9 bases from J, with 17 bases in between. The CDR3 is 14 amino acids. The germline gives CDR1 KGHSH, CDR2 LQKENI. For the CDR3, the DNA is TGTGCCAGCTCACCGTTCGAGGGAGAGGGAGCCCAGTACTTC. It yields the protein CASSPFEGEGAQYF.

The genes are TRBV5-4 and TRBJ2-5; tentatively, D is TRBD1 or TRBD2 (5 bases each). The V and J ends lost 1 base and 5 bases respectively, with 9 bases between them. This CDR3 has 13 residues. CDR1 and CDR2 from the germline V gene are SGHNT and YYREEE (reference sequence). The chain's CDR3 is CASSLPREETQYF. DNA of the CDR3: TGTGCCAGCAGCTTGCCCAGGGAGGAGACCCAGTACTTC. Filled out from reference TRBV5-4 and TRBJ2-5, the complete variable domain reads ETGVTQSPTHLIKTRGQQVTLRCSSQSGHNTVSWYQQALGQGPQFIFQYYREEENGRGNFPPRFSGLQFPNYSSELNVNALELDDSALYLCASSLPREETQYFGPGTRLLVL.

The chain carries TRBV19 and TRBJ2-7; D unresolved. This CDR3 spans 12 amino acids. Germline CDR1 LNHDA, CDR2 SQIVND (reference sequence). V gave up 5 bases and J gave up 1 base, with 6 bases separating them. The CDR3 coding sequence is TGTGCCAGTAGTGGGGATTCCTACGAGCAGTACTTC. It is translated as CASSGDSYEQYF.

This clone was counted a few times. This rearrangement joins TRBV6-6 to TRBJ2-7, with D tentatively TRBD2 (6 bases). Trimming took 4 bases from V and 2 from J, leaving 12 bases between them. This CDR3 has 14 residues. In germline, CDR1 is MNHNY, CDR2 SVGAGI (reference sequence). The CDR3 here is CASSFYSGTYEQYF. CDR3 coding DNA: TGTGCCAGCAGTTTCTATAGCGGAACCTACGAGCAGTACTTC.

The chain recombines TRBV7-2 with TRBJ2-1, with D possibly matching TRBD2 (5 bases). Germline lookup yields CDR1 SGHTA and CDR2 FQGNSA. The CDR3 has 12 residues. Trimming shortened V by 5 bases and J by 6 bases, and 8 bases separated the two germline ends. CDR3 loop: CASSIRGNEQFF. The DNA of the CDR3 is TGTGCCAGCAGCATTCGGGGCAATGAGCAGTTCTTC.

This chain joins TRBV11-2 and TRBJ2-2, with 12 bases that match TRBD2. From germline, CDR1 is SGHAT and CDR2 FQNNGV. After removal of 7 bases from V and 4 bases from J, the junction contained 13 bases not matched to a gene. The CDR3 consists of 18 residues. This chain's CDR3 is CASTTAKRLAGVTGELFF. The CDR3 bases are TGTGCCAGCACTACTGCAAAAAGACTAGCGGGAGTCACCGGGGAGCTGTTTTTT. Using reference TRBV11-2 and TRBJ2-2 for the parts outside the CDR3, the full variable domain is EAGVAQSPRYKIIEKRQSVAFWCNPISGHATLYWYQQILGQGPKLLIQFQNNGVVDDSQLPKDRFSAERLKGVDSTLKIQPAKLEDSAVYLCASTTAKRLAGVTGELFFGEGSRLTVL.

Concerning this clone: The limits of the CDR3 on the DNA are not certain, so only TCRdb's listed CDR3 is given. The chain carries TRBV5-6 and TRBJ1-1; TRBD1 was called by the table and not checked on the DNA. Per the germline V gene, CDR1 is SGHDT and CDR2 is YYEEEE. The length of the CDR3 is 12 amino acids, counting both ends. The CDR3 spells CASSFLWTEAFF.

This clone has a handful of counts. The junction shows a germline mismatch at one end, possibly a read error. The chain is built from TRBV7-7 and TRBJ2-7; 8 bases align to TRBD1. CDR1 is SSHAT and CDR2 is FNYEAQ in the germline V gene (reference sequence). CDR3 length: 13 amino acids. The chain's CDR3 is CASSLLRGREQYF. CDR3 DNA: TGTGCTAGCAGCTTACTCAGGGGGCGCGAGCAGTACTTC.

In its sample, this clone was seen once. The rearrangement links TRBV15 to TRBJ2-7; D assignment may be TRBD1 or TRBD2 (6 bases each). The ends were cut back, 1 base at V and 5 bases at J, with 12 bases in the middle. Germline CDR1 reads LNHNV; CDR2 reads YYDKDF (reference sequence). This CDR3 is built from 14 residues. CDR3 loop: CATSRGGALDEQYF. The CDR3 DNA reads TGTGCCACCAGCAGAGGGGGGGCGCTGGACGAGCAGTACTTC.

The chain carries TRBV5-1 and TRBJ2-5; 9 nucleotides line up with TRBD1. The V segment lost 5 bases and the J segment 11 bases; nucleotides outside the gene matches: 7. CDR1 is SGHRS and CDR2 is YFSETQ in the germline V gene. This CDR3 has 12 amino acids. The CDR3 protein is CASSPDRGPQYF. In DNA form, the CDR3 reads TGCGCCAGCAGTCCGGACAGGGGTCCTCAGTACTTC.

In its sample, this clone was seen a few times. This chain joins TRBV9 and TRBJ1-1, with unresolved D. The CDR3 extends over 14 amino acids. The germline V gene has CDR1 SGDLS and CDR2 YYNGEE. V dropped 3 bases and J dropped 6 bases, with 15 bases sitting between them. The CDR3: CASSAGGDGAEAFF. The CDR3, as DNA: TGTGCCAGCAGCGCGGGCGGGGATGGGGCTGAAGCTTTCTTT.

This rearrangement joins TRBV7-2 to TRBJ2-5; D is undetermined. Germline V lookup: CDR1 SGHTA, CDR2 FQGNSA. Deletions cut 4 bases from V and 4 bases from J, with 10 bases between. This CDR3 region has 13 residues. The CDR3 loop reads CASSYVFGETQYF. DNA of the CDR3: TGTGCCAGCAGCTACGTGTTCGGAGAGACCCAGTACTTC.

This clone was detected a few times. The chain has TRBV19 and TRBJ1-1; D is undetermined. Between the trimmed V and J ends, which lost 7 bases and 4 bases, there was a span of 16 bases. There are 14 residues in the CDR3. CDR1 is LNHDA, CDR2 SQIVND, per germline (reference sequence). The CDR3 region is CASKVGRVRTEAFF. The CDR3 bases are TGTGCCAGTAAAGTCGGTCGCGTTCGCACTGAAGCTTTCTTT.

The V gene is TRBV18, the J gene TRBJ2-3; 10 nucleotides line up with TRBD2. Germline V lookup: CDR1 KGHSH, CDR2 LQKENI. The junction had 14 bases not matched to a gene; V was cut back by 3 bases and J by 2 bases. The CDR3 extends over 19 amino acids. The CDR3 spells CASSPLGLAGARTTDTQYF. As DNA, the CDR3 is TGTGCCAGCTCACCTCTCGGCCTAGCGGGAGCCCGAACCACAGATACGCAGTATTTT. The full variable domain, its missing parts supplied by reference TRBV18 and TRBJ2-3, is NAGVMQNPRHLVRRRGQEARLRCSPMKGHSHVYWYRQLPEEGLKFMVYLQKENIIDESGMPKERFSAEFPKEGPSILRIQQVVRGDSAAYFCASSPLGLAGARTTDTQYFGPGTRLTVL.

The chain uses TRBV2 and TRBJ2-7, with D maybe TRBD1 (6 bases). With 3 bases removed from V and 3 bases from J, the gap between germline ends came to 12 bases. The germline V gene has CDR1 SNHLY and CDR2 FYNNEI. The CDR3 has 14 residues. CDR3 nucleotide sequence: TGTGCCAGCAGTGATTCGGGACACCTCTACGAGCAGTACTTC. This sequence encodes CASSDSGHLYEQYF. Together with reference TRBV2 and TRBJ2-7, the CDR3 gives the full variable domain: EPEVTQTPSHQVTQMGQEVILRCVPISNHLYFYWYRQILGQKVEFLVSFYNNEISEKSEIFDDQFSVERPDGSNFTLKIRSTKLEDSAMYFCASSDSGHLYEQYFGPGTRLTVT.

The CDR3 region has the DNA TGTGCCACCAGCAGAGGGGATCGGGGAGGCACAAACATTCAGTACTTC. This encodes CATSRGDRGGTNIQYF. The V call is TRBV15, the J call TRBJ2-4, with TRBD2 as a possible D gene (6 bases). CDR1 and CDR2 (germline): LNHNV, YYDKDF (reference sequence). Trimming shortened V by 1 base and J by 6 bases, and 16 bases separated the two germline ends. The CDR3 is 16 residues long.

The chain carries TRBV18 and TRBJ2-7, with a tentative D call TRBD2 (5 bases). Germline assignment: CDR1 KGHSH and CDR2 LQKENI. V was trimmed by 0 bases and J by 6 bases, leaving 15 bases between them. CDR3 length equals 15 residues. The CDR3 coding sequence is TGTGCCAGCTCACCACCTTCCGGGAAAGGGCGCGAGCAGTACTTC. Residues: CASSPPSGKGREQYF.

The chain's CDR3 is CASRQPTTYEQYF. The CDR3 DNA reads as TGTGCCAGCAGACAGCCTACCACCTACGAGCAGTACTTC. This chain uses TRBV6-5 with TRBJ2-7; D not certain. Germline V lookup: CDR1 MNHEY, CDR2 SVGAGI. The CDR3 is made up of 13 amino acids. V gave up 6 bases and J gave up 2 bases, with 11 bases separating them.

The CDR3 coding sequence is TGTGCCACCAGCAGAGACCTAGTGGGCGAGCAGTACTTC. It encodes CATSRDLVGEQYF. The chain employs TRBV15 and TRBJ2-7, with no clear D. V lost 0 bases and J 6 bases, leaving 9 bases between the germline ends. The CDR3 spans 13 residues. Germline V CDR1 and CDR2: LNHNV, YYDKDF (reference sequence).

J is TRBJ1-1 and V is TRBV5-4; 9 nucleotides match TRBD1. CDR1 and CDR2 from the germline V gene are SGHNT and YYREEE (reference sequence). This CDR3 spans 15 amino acids. Unmatched junction bases numbered 7, after V lost 2 bases and J lost 5 bases. CDR3 in amino acids: CASSFRYRGLTEAFF. DNA for the CDR3: TGTGCCAGCAGCTTCCGGTACAGGGGGCTAACTGAAGCTTTCTTT.

This clone was seen a handful of times. This rearrangement joins TRBV5-1 to TRBJ2-1; 7 bases fit TRBD1. Germline lookup yields CDR1 SGHRS and CDR2 YFSETQ. The J segment lost 7 bases and the V segment lost 0 bases, leaving 7 bases of the junction unmatched. The CDR3 is 15 amino acids. Here the CDR3 DNA reads TGCGCCAGCAGCTTGGGAGGGGGCGATACGAATGAGCAGTTCTTC. Encoded protein: CASSLGGGDTNEQFF. Looking up the rest from reference TRBV5-1 and TRBJ2-1 gives the full variable domain: KAGVTQTPRYLIKTRGQQVTLSCSPISGHRSVSWYQQTPGQGLQFLFEYFSETQRNKGNFPGRFSGRQFSNSRSEMNVSTLELGDSALYLCASSLGGGDTNEQFFGPGTRLTVL.